Listed below are T cell receptor beta chains from one sample, sequenced in a study of OX40 agonist ivuxolimab in advanced cancers. Method: immunoSEQ multiplex PCR; TCRdb's copy keeps in-frame clones and lacks some. The sample holds around 100,000 clones, 90% to 95% seen once. Sequences were derived from CD4+ or CD8+ T cells sorted from blood, sampled in a trial of the OX40 agonist ivuxolimab. These receptors were taken from an adult with an advanced solid tumor such as melanoma, head and neck, liver or kidney cancer. Both conserved end residues are part of each CDR3. Each record gives: V gene, J gene, D gene, CDR3 DNA, CDR3 protein. A D gene is named only where the DNA matches it firmly.

V: TRBV7-9
J: TRBJ2-3
D: TRBD1
DNA: TGTGCCAGCAGCTTAACGGGGACAGTAGTTACAGATACGCAGTATTTT
CDR3: CASSLTGTVVTDTQYF

V: TRBV6-1
J: TRBJ2-3
D: TRBD1
DNA: TGTGCCAGCAGCCACGGGACAGCAGATACGCAGTATTTT
CDR3: CASSHGTADTQYF

V: TRBV18
J: TRBJ2-2
D: TRBD2
DNA: TGTGCCAGCTCACATACTAGCGGGAGTAACACCGGGGAGCTGTTTTTT
CDR3: CASSHTSGSNTGELFF

V: TRBV6-6
J: TRBJ2-7
D: TRBD1
DNA: TGTGCCAGCAGTGACAGGGGGCGACGCGGCGAGCAGTACTTC
CDR3: CASSDRGRRGEQYF

V: TRBV6-1
J: TRBJ2-4
D: NA
DNA: TGTGCCAGCAGTGGGAGGGGACCGGGACTTCTAGCCAAAAACATTCAGTACTTC
CDR3: CASSGRGPGLLAKNIQYF

V: TRBV28
J: TRBJ2-3
D: TRBD2
DNA: TGTGCCAGCAGTCTACGGACTAGCGGGAGGAGGTATCCAGATACGCAGTATTTT
CDR3: CASSLRTSGRRYPDTQYF

V: TRBV10-3
J: TRBJ2-2
D: NA
DNA: TGTGCCATCAGTGAGTCCGGAGTAGACACCGGGGAGCTGTTTTTT
CDR3: CAISESGVDTGELFF

V: TRBV5-1
J: TRBJ1-2
D: TRBD1
DNA: TGCGCCAGCAGCTTGGAAGGGACAGGGAACTATGGCTACACCTTC
CDR3: CASSLEGTGNYGYTF

V: TRBV6-6
J: TRBJ1-1
D: TRBD1
DNA: TGTGCCAGCAGTACTACAGGGGCCACTGAAGCTTTCTTT
CDR3: CASSTTGATEAFF

V: TRBV4-2
J: TRBJ1-4
D: NA
DNA: TGTGCCAGCAGCCAAGAGTCCGGGGGGAGAAATGAAAAACTGTTTTTT
CDR3: CASSQESGGRNEKLFF

V: TRBV11-2
J: TRBJ2-7
D: TRBD2
DNA: TGTGCCAGCAGCTCAGCGGGAGCCTACTGGGAGCAGTACTTC
CDR3: CASSSAGAYWEQYF